The 30 T cell receptor beta chains below come from one sample, sequenced in a study of long-term antiretroviral therapy in people with HIV. Sequencing used immunoSEQ v3.0 at survey level. Here immunoSEQ multiplex PCR was the method, and the copy in TCRdb shows in-frame clones only, minus some. The repertoire includes about 27,000 clones, roughly 80% of them detected once, and approximately 11% sits in the top ten. Sample: unsorted PBMCs, taken 0.8 years before starting antiretroviral therapy. The receptors originated from a young man with HIV.

Comment on this clone: At one end the junction does not follow the germline gene, possibly because of a read error. The chain couples TRBV4-1 to TRBJ2-5; 9 nucleotides align to TRBD2. CDR3 length equals 15 residues. Germline lookup yields CDR1 MGHRA and CDR2 YSYEKL. Here the CDR3 reads CASRQGSGGQETQYF. CDR3 nucleotide sequence: TGCGCCAGCAGACAAGGTAGCGGGGGACAAGAGACCCAGTACTTC.

The chain is built from TRBV27 and TRBJ2-7; either TRBD1 or TRBD2 may supply D (5 bases each). V was cut by 2 bases and J by 11 bases, with 16 bases left in between. The CDR3 covers 13 residues. CDR1 and CDR2 (germline): MNHEY, SMNVEV (reference sequence). CDR3 loop: CASSLAGTDREYF. For the CDR3, the DNA is TGTGCCAGCAGTTTAGCTGGGACGGATCGTGAGTACTTC.

This chain links TRBV18 with TRBJ1-1; tentatively, D is TRBD1 (6 bases). Germline CDR1 KGHSH, CDR2 LQKENI. The CDR3 runs 12 residues. Trimming pared 6 bases from V and 5 bases from J, leaving 10 bases between. The CDR3 DNA reads TGTGCCAGCTCGCGACAGGAGACTGAAGCTTTCTTT. Its protein is CASSRQETEAFF. The complete variable domain, with remaining parts taken from reference TRBV18 and TRBJ1-1, reads NAGVMQNPRHLVRRRGQEARLRCSPMKGHSHVYWYRQLPEEGLKFMVYLQKENIIDESGMPKERFSAEFPKEGPSILRIQQVVRGDSAAYFCASSRQETEAFFGQGTRLTVV.

V and J are TRBV4-1 and TRBJ2-5; D uncertain. Germline lookup yields CDR1 MGHRA and CDR2 YSYEKL. This CDR3 is built from 15 residues. V was trimmed by 7 bases and J by 4 bases, leaving 19 bases between them. CDR3 region: CASTITGEWGETQYF. For the CDR3, the DNA is TGCGCCAGCACCATAACGGGTGAATGGGGAGAGACCCAGTACTTC.

The CDR3 coding sequence is TGCGCCAGCAGCCTAGGACAGGAGAACGGGGAGCTGTTTTTT. Amino acids: CASSLGQENGELFF. The chain has TRBV5-1 and TRBJ2-2, with 7 bases lining up with TRBD1. This CDR3 comprises 14 residues. Germline values: CDR1 SGHRS, CDR2 YFSETQ. V shed 4 bases, J shed 7 bases, and the junction held 7 bases outside the gene matches.

The chain joins TRBV7-9 to TRBJ2-5, with 9 positions matching TRBD2. CDR3 length equals 13 residues. Trimming removed 4 bases from V and 4 bases from J; junction bases left unmatched: 1. Germline CDR1 SEHNR, CDR2 FQNEAQ (reference sequence). CDR3 sequence reads: CASSSTSGETQYF. Written as DNA, the CDR3 is TGTGCCAGCAGCTCGACTAGCGGAGAGACCCAGTACTTC.

The rearrangement links TRBV7-3 to TRBJ1-1, with D maybe TRBD1 (5 bases). The CDR3 covers 14 residues. Germline values: CDR1 SGHTA, CDR2 FQGTGA. Trimming took off 4 bases at V and 7 bases at J, with 16 bases between the two ends. In nucleotides, the CDR3 is TGTGCCAGCAGCTCGGGGGGTCCCTATAATGAAGCTTTCTTT. Amino acid sequence: CASSSGGPYNEAFF.

This clone was found once. V is TRBV19 and J is TRBJ2-2; the D gene is possibly TRBD2 (6 bases). This CDR3 comprises 14 residues. Germline loops: CDR1 LNHDA, CDR2 SQIVND (reference sequence). Trimming pared 1 base from V and 5 bases from J, leaving 8 bases between. In DNA, the CDR3 is TGTGCCAGTAGTATAGTGGGGACTACCGGGGAGCTGTTTTTT. Residues: CASSIVGTTGELFF.

This chain connects TRBV5-4 to TRBJ2-7; 10 nucleotides align to TRBD2. Germline V gene data show CDR1 as SGHNT and CDR2 as YYREEE (reference sequence). V was clipped by 7 bases and J by 5 bases; unmatched bases: 24. The length of the CDR3 is 19 residues. CDR3 coding DNA: TGTGCCAGCGGGGCCCTGGACAGTGCGTATAGCGGGAGGTCCCACGAGCAGTACTTC. Translated: CASGALDSAYSGRSHEQYF. Drawing the rest from reference TRBV5-4 and TRBJ2-7, the complete variable domain is ETGVTQSPTHLIKTRGQQVTLRCSSQSGHNTVSWYQQALGQGPQFIFQYYREEENGRGNFPPRFSGLQFPNYSSELNVNALELDDSALYLCASGALDSAYSGRSHEQYFGPGTRLTVT.

CDR3 residues: CASSEGGDSYEQYF. The CDR3 DNA follows: TGTGCCAGCAGTGAAGGGGGGGACTCCTACGAGCAGTACTTC. V and J are TRBV6-1 and TRBJ2-7; a weak D match, TRBD2 (6 bases). From germline, CDR1 is MNHNS and CDR2 SASEGT. V lost 1 base and J 0 bases, leaving 7 bases between the germline ends. The CDR3 has 14 residues.

This chain joins TRBV19 and TRBJ1-1; 9 nucleotides agree with TRBD1. The CDR3 spans 13 residues. Germline assignment: CDR1 LNHDA and CDR2 SQIVND (reference sequence). Trimming took 7 bases from V and 4 from J; bases not matched to a gene: 4. Here the CDR3 reads CASMGQGFTEAFF. The CDR3 nucleotides are TGTGCCAGTATGGGACAGGGTTTCACTGAAGCTTTCTTT.

V and J are TRBV7-3 and TRBJ1-1; 8 positions agree with TRBD1. Germline V gives CDR1 SGHTA, CDR2 FQGTGA. Unmatched junction bases numbered 4, after V lost 8 bases and J lost 2 bases. The CDR3 contains 13 residues. The CDR3: CASGQGANTEAFF. The CDR3 nucleotides read TGTGCCAGCGGACAGGGCGCTAACACTGAAGCTTTCTTT.

The V gene is TRBV10-3, the J gene TRBJ2-5, with D maybe TRBD1 (5 bases). The V end was cut by 11 bases, the J end by 5 bases, with 15 bases between. CDR3 size: 12 residues. Germline V CDR1 and CDR2: ENHRY, SYGVKD. The CDR3: CAAGGALETQYF. The CDR3 DNA is TGTGCCGCCGGTGGGGCACTTGAGACCCAGTACTTC.

The chain joins TRBV27 to TRBJ1-3, with 7 bases matching TRBD1. The CDR3 covers 18 residues. The germline CDR1 and CDR2 sequences are MNHEY and SMNVEV (reference sequence). With 1 base clipped from V and 2 bases from J, the junction kept 11 bases outside the gene matches. CDR3 region: CASSLYPPTGLTGNTIYF. The CDR3 DNA sequence: TGTGCCAGCAGTTTATATCCGCCGACAGGGCTAACTGGAAACACCATATATTTT.

The chain couples TRBV28 to TRBJ1-2; no clear D. Germline values: CDR1 MDHEN, CDR2 SYDVKM. This CDR3 contains 14 residues. The germline V and J ends were trimmed by 3 bases and 4 bases, with 12 bases remaining between them. CDR3 bases: TGTGCCAGCAGTTTGAAACCTATGAGCTATGGCTACACCTTC. It codes for CASSLKPMSYGYTF.

The chain joins TRBV15 to TRBJ2-1; possibly TRBD1 or TRBD2 for D (5 bases each). The ends were cut back, 0 bases at V and 4 bases at J, with 16 bases in the middle. This CDR3 has 17 residues. CDR1 and CDR2 (germline): LNHNV, YYDKDF (reference sequence). CDR3 DNA: TGTGCCACCAGCAGAGATAGACAGAGAGGGTATTACAATGAGCAGTTCTTC. Encoded protein: CATSRDRQRGYYNEQFF.

The chain joins TRBV7-3 to TRBJ2-7, with D perhaps assigned TRBD1 or TRBD2 (5 bases each). CDR1 is SGHTA and CDR2 is FQGTGA in the germline V gene. The CDR3 runs to 15 residues. Trimming cost V 1 base and J 2 bases, with 12 bases left between them. The CDR3 reads CASSLNGRGPYEQYF. The CDR3, as DNA: TGTGCCAGCAGCTTAAATGGAAGGGGACCCTACGAGCAGTACTTC. The variable domain in full, completed from reference TRBV7-3 and TRBJ2-7, reads GAGVSQTPSNKVTEKGKYVELRCDPISGHTALYWYRQSLGQGPEFLIYFQGTGAADDSGLPNDRFFAVRPEGSVSTLKIQRTERGDSAVYLCASSLNGRGPYEQYFGPGTRLTVT.

The chain recombines TRBV9 with TRBJ2-5; D is unclear. Between the trimmed V and J ends, which lost 1 base and 5 bases, there was a span of 15 bases. The CDR3 consists of 15 residues. CDR1 is SGDLS and CDR2 is YYNGEE in the germline V gene. CDR3 sequence (DNA): TGTGCCAGCAGCGTAAGTTTGGGAATCAAGGAGACCCAGTACTTC. It translates to CASSVSLGIKETQYF.

DNA of the CDR3: TGTGCCAGCTCACCGAGGACAGCTGAAGCTTTCTTT. This sequence encodes CASSPRTAEAFF. The V and J genes are TRBV18 and TRBJ1-1, with D perhaps matching TRBD1 (6 bases). In germline, CDR1 is KGHSH, CDR2 LQKENI. The CDR3 runs 12 residues. Between the trimmed V and J ends, which lost 3 bases and 6 bases, there was a span of 8 bases.

In its sample, this clone was seen once. The V and J genes are TRBV9 and TRBJ2-1; 7 bases fit TRBD2. Trimming cost V 4 bases and J 5 bases; bases outside gene matches: 12. The CDR3 sequence is 16 residues long. Germline V gives CDR1 SGDLS, CDR2 YYNGEE. CDR3 nucleotides: TGTGCCAGCAGCATCAGTGAGGGCGGGGGAAACAATGAGCAGTTCTTC. It translates to CASSISEGGGNNEQFF.

The chain carries TRBV5-1 and TRBJ2-4; a possible D gene is TRBD1 (6 bases). Germline V gives CDR1 SGHRS, CDR2 YFSETQ. The CDR3 has 13 amino acids. V was cut by 2 bases and J by 8 bases, with 11 bases left in between. The CDR3 protein is CASSLGQGYIQYF. CDR3 bases: TGCGCCAGCAGCTTAGGTCAGGGGTACATTCAGTACTTC.

The V gene is TRBV2, the J gene TRBJ1-2; perhaps TRBD1 as D (5 bases). V was shortened by 4 bases and J by 4 bases, with 13 bases between the two germline ends. Germline CDR1 and CDR2: SNHLY and FYNNEI. The CDR3 contains 14 residues. The CDR3 bases are TGTGCCAGCAGTGGGGGGAGGACCCGCTATGGCTACACCTTC. Translating gives CASSGGRTRYGYTF. The full variable domain, completed using reference TRBV2 and TRBJ1-2, is EPEVTQTPSHQVTQMGQEVILRCVPISNHLYFYWYRQILGQKVEFLVSFYNNEISEKSEIFDDQFSVERPDGSNFTLKIRSTKLEDSAMYFCASSGGRTRYGYTFGSGTRLTVV.

This clone was counted only a few times. The chain has TRBV27 and TRBJ1-5, with D maybe TRBD1 (5 bases). Germline V gives CDR1 MNHEY, CDR2 SMNVEV (reference sequence). Trimming took off 2 bases at V and 4 bases at J, with 12 bases between the two ends. The CDR3 runs to 15 residues. CDR3 nucleotides: TGTGCCAGCAGTTTAGGGACGCATGGAAATCAGCCCCAGCATTTT. Its protein product is CASSLGTHGNQPQHF.

V is TRBV2 and J is TRBJ1-2; 9 bases align to TRBD1. This CDR3 spans 15 amino acids. The V and J ends lost 11 bases and 2 bases, in that order; junction bases with no gene match: 12. Per germline, CDR1 SNHLY and CDR2 FYNNEI. The CDR3 region is CALPGWGQGNYGYTF. The CDR3 DNA reads as TGTGCCCTTCCCGGATGGGGACAGGGCAACTATGGCTACACCTTC.

The chain employs TRBV7-8 and TRBJ1-6, with D perhaps TRBD1 (5 bases). V shed 1 base and J shed 7 bases, with 17 bases lying between them. Germline CDR1 SGHVS, CDR2 FQNEAQ. CDR3 size: 17 residues. The CDR3 here is CASSLGRARGENSPLHF. The CDR3 nucleotides are TGTGCCAGCAGCTTAGGGCGGGCCCGGGGGGAGAATTCACCCCTCCACTTT.

J is TRBJ1-4 and V is TRBV7-9; no firm D call. Germline loops: CDR1 SEHNR, CDR2 FQNEAQ (reference sequence). CDR3 length equals 13 residues. V lost 11 bases and J 3 bases, leaving 13 bases between the germline ends. The DNA for the CDR3 is TGTGCCGCTAACGACGGAGCTAATGAAAAACTGTTTTTT. Its protein product is CAANDGANEKLFF. The whole variable domain, remainder taken from reference TRBV7-9 and TRBJ1-4, is DTGVSQNPRHKITKRGQNVTFRCDPISEHNRLYWYRQTLGQGPEFLTYFQNEAQLEKSRLLSDRFSAERPKGSFSTLEIQRTEQGDSAMYLCAANDGANEKLFFGSGTQLSVL.

The chain employs TRBV5-1 and TRBJ1-5; D remains ambiguous. V lost 0 bases and J 0 bases, leaving 7 bases between the germline ends. CDR3 length: 15 amino acids. The germline V gene encodes CDR1 SGHRS and CDR2 YFSETQ. DNA of the CDR3: TGCGCCAGCAGCTTGGGAGGGAATAGCAATCAGCCCCAGCATTTT. Translated: CASSLGGNSNQPQHF.

This sequence joins TRBV9 and TRBJ2-5; 8 positions match TRBD2. Germline CDR1 reads SGDLS; CDR2 reads YYNGEE. This CDR3 has 16 amino acids. Germline trimming cut 4 bases from V and 1 base from J; bases unmatched to any gene: 9. In DNA, the CDR3 is TGTGCCAGCAGCACGGGGACTAGGGACTTCCAAGAGACCCAGTACTTC. Encoded protein: CASSTGTRDFQETQYF.

The chain combines TRBV6-5 with TRBJ2-7, with TRBD1 matching 9 bases. The germline V gene encodes CDR1 MNHEY and CDR2 SVGAGI. Losses at the gene ends were 2 bases for V and 3 bases for J; bases not matched to a gene: 2. The CDR3 sequence is 14 residues long. CDR3 coding DNA: TGTGCCAGCAGTTACGGGGACAGGGACTACGAGCAGTACTTC. The encoded protein is CASSYGDRDYEQYF.

The chain couples TRBV25-1 to TRBJ2-1; D tentatively reads TRBD1 or TRBD2 (5 bases each). V was trimmed by 4 bases and J by 13 bases, leaving 11 bases between them. Germline V gene lookup returns CDR1 MGHDK and CDR2 SYGVNS. CDR3 length equals 11 residues. CDR3 sequence: CASSGDHRQFF. For the CDR3, the DNA is TGTGCCAGCAGTGGGGACCACCGACAGTTCTTC.